This T cell receptor (beta chain) is drawn from a study of PD-1 blockade in classical Hodgkin lymphoma. With no exception, relapse followed autologous stem cell transplantation in all patients, and brentuximab vedotin exposure varied. Best overall response was complete response, partial response or progressive disease in these relapsed/refractory classical Hodgkin lymphoma patients. Here immunoSEQ multiplex PCR was the method, and the copy in TCRdb shows in-frame clones only, minus some. The sample includes over 10,000 clones, around 90% of them seen just once. Germline CDR1 reads SGHAT; CDR2 reads FQNNGV. With V trimmed by 2 bases and J by 2 bases, 3 bases remained unmatched. There are 14 residues in the CDR3.

The chain recombines TRBV11-2 with TRBJ2-7, with 7 bases matching TRBD2. The source of this sequence is a human donor with classical Hodgkin lymphoma. Sequencing was performed on peripheral blood mononuclear cells (PBMCs), taken at baseline. CDR3 residues: CASSLPGLAYEQYF. The CDR3 bases are TGTGCCAGCAGCTTACCCGGACTAGCCTACGAGCAGTACTTC. The full variable domain, completed using reference TRBV11-2 and TRBJ2-7, is EAGVAQSPRYKIIEKRQSVAFWCNPISGHATLYWYQQILGQGPKLLIQFQNNGVVDDSQLPKDRFSAERLKGVDSTLKIQPAKLEDSAVYLCASSLPGLAYEQYFGPGTRLTVT.